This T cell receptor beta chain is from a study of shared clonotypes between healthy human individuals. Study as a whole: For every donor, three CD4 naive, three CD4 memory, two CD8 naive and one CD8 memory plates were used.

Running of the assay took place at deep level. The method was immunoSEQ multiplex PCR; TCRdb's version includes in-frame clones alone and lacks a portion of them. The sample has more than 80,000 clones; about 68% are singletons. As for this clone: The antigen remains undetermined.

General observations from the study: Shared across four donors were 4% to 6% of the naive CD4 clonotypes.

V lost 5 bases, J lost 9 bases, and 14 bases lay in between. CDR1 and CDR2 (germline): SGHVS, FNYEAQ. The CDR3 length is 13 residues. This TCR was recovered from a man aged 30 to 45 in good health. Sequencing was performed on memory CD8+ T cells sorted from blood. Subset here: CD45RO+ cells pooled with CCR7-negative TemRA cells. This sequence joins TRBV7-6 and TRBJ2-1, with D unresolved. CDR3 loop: CASSLSSSPEQFF. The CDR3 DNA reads TGTGCCAGCAGCCTCTCGTCCTCTCCTGAGCAGTTCTTC.